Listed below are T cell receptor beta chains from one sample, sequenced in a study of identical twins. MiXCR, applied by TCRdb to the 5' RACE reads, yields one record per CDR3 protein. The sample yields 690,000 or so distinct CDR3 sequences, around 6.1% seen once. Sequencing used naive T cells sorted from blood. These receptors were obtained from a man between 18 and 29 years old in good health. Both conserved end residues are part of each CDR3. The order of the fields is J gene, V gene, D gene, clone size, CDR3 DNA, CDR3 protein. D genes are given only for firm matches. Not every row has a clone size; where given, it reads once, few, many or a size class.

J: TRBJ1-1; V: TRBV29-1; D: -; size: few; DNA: TGCAGCTCGTCGGCTGCGGGGACTGAAGCTTTCTTT; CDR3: CSSSAAGTEAFF
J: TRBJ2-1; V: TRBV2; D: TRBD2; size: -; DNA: TGTGCCAGCAGTGACTGGACAGGGACTAGCGGGGTAAGCTCCTACAATGAGCAGTTCTTC; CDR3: CASSDWTGTSGVSSYNEQFF
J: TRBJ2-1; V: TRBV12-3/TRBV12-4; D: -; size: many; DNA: TGTGCCAGCAGCGTAACCCCTAATGAGCAGTTCTTC; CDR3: CASSVTPNEQFF
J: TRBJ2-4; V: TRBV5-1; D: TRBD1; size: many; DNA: TGCGCCAGCAGCCCCGGGACAGAGGGGAACATTCAGTACTTC; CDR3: CASSPGTEGNIQYF
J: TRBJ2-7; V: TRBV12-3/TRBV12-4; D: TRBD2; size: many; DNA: TGTGCCAGCAGTTTAAATCTCGGGAGGTACGAGCAGTACTTC; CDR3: CASSLNLGRYEQYF
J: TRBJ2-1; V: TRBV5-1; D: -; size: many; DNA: TGCGCCAGCAGCTTGGCCGGGTCGGAATACAATGAGCAGTTCTTC; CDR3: CASSLAGSEYNEQFF
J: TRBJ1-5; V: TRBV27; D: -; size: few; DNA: TGTGCCAGCAGTTTATACGGGGGGGGACAGCCCCAGCATTTT; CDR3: CASSLYGGGQPQHF
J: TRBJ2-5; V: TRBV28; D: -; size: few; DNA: TGTGCCAGCCCCAGTGGCAGGGGGGAAGAGACCCAGTACTTC; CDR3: CASPSGRGEETQYF
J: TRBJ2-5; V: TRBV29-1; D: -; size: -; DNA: TGCAGCGTTGAACCCCTGGGGACATACCAAGAGACCCAGTACTTC; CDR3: CSVEPLGTYQETQYF
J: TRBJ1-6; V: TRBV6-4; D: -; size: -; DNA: TGTGCCAGCAGTCCCTCGGGGGGGGCTATATCCCCCAGAGGATCACCCCTCCACTTT; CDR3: CASSPSGGAISPRGSPLHF
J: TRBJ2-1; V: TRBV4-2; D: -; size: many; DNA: TGTGCCAGCAGCCAGGAGTTGGCGGGATGGAATGAGCAGTTCTTC; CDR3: CASSQELAGWNEQFF
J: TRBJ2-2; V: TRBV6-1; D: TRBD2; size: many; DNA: TGTGCCAGCACCCAACGGGGGGAAACCGGGGAGCTGTTTTTT; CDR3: CASTQRGETGELFF
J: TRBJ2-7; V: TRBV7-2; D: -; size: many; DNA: TGTGCCAGCAGCTTAGCCGGAAACTACGAGCAGTACTTC; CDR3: CASSLAGNYEQYF
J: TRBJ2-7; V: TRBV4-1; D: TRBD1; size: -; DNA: TGCGCCAGCAGCCAGAACAGGGGCACCTACGAGCAGTACTTC; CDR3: CASSQNRGTYEQYF
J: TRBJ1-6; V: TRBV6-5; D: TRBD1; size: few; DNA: TGTGCCAGCAGTTTTCGCTCTCCGGGACAGGGGAAGGATAATTCACCCCTCCACTTT; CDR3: CASSFRSPGQGKDNSPLHF
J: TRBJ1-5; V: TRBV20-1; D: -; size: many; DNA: TGCAGTGCTAGAGAGACAGAGAATAGCAATCAGCCCCAGCATTTT; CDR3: CSARETENSNQPQHF
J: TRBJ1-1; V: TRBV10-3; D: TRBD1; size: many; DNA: TGTGCCATCGGGGGGACAGGGCCTGAAGCTTTCTTT; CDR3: CAIGGTGPEAFF
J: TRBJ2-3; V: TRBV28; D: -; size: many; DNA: TGTGCCAGCCTGAAACAGGGTTCAGATACGCAGTATTTT; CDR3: CASLKQGSDTQYF
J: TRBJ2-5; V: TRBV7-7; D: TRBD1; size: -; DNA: TGTGCCAGCAGCTTAGATACAGGGGGGCAAGAGACCCAGTACTTC; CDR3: CASSLDTGGQETQYF
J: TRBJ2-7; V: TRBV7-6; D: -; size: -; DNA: TGTGCCAGCAGCAACACGGGAATAGAGCAGTACTTC; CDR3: CASSNTGIEQYF
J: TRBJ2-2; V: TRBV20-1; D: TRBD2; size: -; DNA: TGCAGTGCTAGACGACTAGCGGGAGGGCCAACGGGAACCGGGGAGCTGTTTTTT; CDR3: CSARRLAGGPTGTGELFF
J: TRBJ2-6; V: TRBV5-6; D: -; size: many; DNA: TGTGCCAGCAGCTTGAGAACATCTGGGGCCAACGTCCTGACTTTC; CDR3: CASSLRTSGANVLTF
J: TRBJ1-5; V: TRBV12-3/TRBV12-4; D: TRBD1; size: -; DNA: TGTGCCAGCAGTGGGACAGGTTTTCAGCCCCAGCATTTT; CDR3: CASSGTGFQPQHF
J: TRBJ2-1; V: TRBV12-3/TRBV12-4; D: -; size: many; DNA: TGTGCCAGCAGTTTAGGAGGTCCTGAGCAGTTCTTC; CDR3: CASSLGGPEQFF